The sequence of this T cell receptor beta chain was determined in a study of blood T cell repertoires in COVID-19. Background on the study: Donors in the United States, Italy and Spain gave samples during acute or convalescent COVID-19. T cells, B-cell-depleted T cells, or PBMCs provided the cDNA or gDNA that served as material.

A single count supports this clone. The table came from immunoSEQ multiplex PCR; TCRdb's copy has only in-frame clones and leaves some out. In the table there are some 210,000 clones, around 84% of which are singletons. This receptor was taken from a human donor in a cohort sampled during active COVID-19. What was sequenced was peripheral blood.

In nucleotides, the CDR3 is TGTGCCACCAGCAGAGTGGGGCTAGACGCCGGGGAGCTGTTTTTT. Amino acid sequence: CATSRVGLDAGELFF. The chain combines TRBV15 with TRBJ2-2, with D possibly matching TRBD1 (5 bases). The germline gives CDR1 LNHNV, CDR2 YYDKDF (reference sequence). The CDR3 totals 15 residues. The germline V and J ends were trimmed by 1 base and 6 bases, with 12 bases remaining between them.